This TCR beta chain originates from a study of blood T cells in healthy people across ages (dated by TCRdb to between 2014 and 2017). Notes on the research overall: Template switching captured roughly one uniquely barcoded TCR beta cDNA molecule per two T cells in model experiments. Age-related changes in TCR beta repertoire diversity were measured in the study by deep sequencing normalized with unique cDNA molecular identifiers. Using the same blood draw, the study looked at two additional independent replicas of 1 million unique cDNA reads for two donors, one aged 18 to 30 and the other aged 80 or older. To avoid experimental bias, donors of different ages were spread randomly across the sequencing lanes. Four age groups were formed from the donors: young (average approximately 15 years), middle-aged (just under 40), aged (roughly 59) and long-lived (about 75). The research as a whole found: Observed TCR beta diversity per million T cells fell roughly linearly with age, and a significant reduction was already apparent by age about 43. The long-lived group showed more naive CD4+ T cells, fewer expanded clones and increased TCR diversity than the aged group, suggesting age selection. A strong correlation was found between observed TCR beta diversity and the percentage of naive T cells measured by flow cytometry. Because donor CMV infection status was unknown, age-related changes in expanded clonotypes were potentially confounded. Because profiling used bulk unsorted PBMCs, naive and antigen-experienced compartments could not be compared conclusively. Estimates of total diversity from one million sequenced T cells were regarded as lower bounds and underestimates.

This clonotype was observed a few times. The antigen this receptor binds is unknown. No base quality information exists; no much larger clone differs at one position. Libraries were prepared through 5' RACE. The sequencer listed for this sample is Illumina HiSeq 2500. A second PCR of roughly 7 to 11 cycles was run with a J-beta primer mix and a sample-barcoded 5' primer. A unique molecular identifier was introduced onto each TCR beta cDNA molecule by a template-switch 5' adaptor carrying 12 random nucleotides. Each sample yielded at least 2.5 million CDR3-containing paired-end reads. First-strand cDNA was synthesized from all RNA with the Mint cDNA synthesis kit, primed by a TRBC-specific oligonucleotide. After uracil-DNA glycosylase treatment, a first 18-cycle PCR used universal primers M1SS and BC2_uni_R on all cDNA. Processing in the source paper ran as follows. For normalization, 1 million high-quality reads were randomly selected from each sample, with every read carrying a distinct molecular identifier. Instead of being binned into consensus sequences, reads with shared molecular identifiers were discarded. MiTCR, with a Q25 quality threshold and the strictest error-elimination algorithm, was used for CDR3 identification, clonotype clustering and error correction. A nonparametric unseen species model with Euler transformation was used to estimate a lower bound on total TCR beta diversity. TCRdb reprocessing: public reads trimmed at Q25 with fastp, clones called with MiXCR, in-frame beta chains kept. One record per CDR3 amino acid sequence lists the most common genes and DNA. It is TCRdb's table, rather than the study itself, that gives the V and J calls and clone size. This sample holds hundreds of thousands of distinct CDR3 sequences; roughly 50% were observed only once. The ten largest make up 30% to 45% of the sample.

The germline V gene (reference sequence) yields MNHEY for CDR1 and SMNVEV for CDR2. Clipping removes 10 bases from V and 3 bases from J, with 12 as the unmatched junction base count. From its cysteine to its phenylalanine, the CDR3 spans 15 amino acids. Just CDR3 DNA is preserved here, 45 bases in frame from base 1. Donors were 39 systemically healthy Caucasian individuals from Russia aged roughly 6 to 90 years. Each donor gave ten milliliters of peripheral blood, drawn into EDTA-treated Vacutainer tubes. Ficoll-Paque density-gradient centrifugation was used to isolate PBMCs, with at least 6.5 million per sample. Total RNA, at least 5 micrograms per sample, was extracted from PBMCs with Trizol reagent. The percentages of naive CD45RAhigh/CD27high T cells were determined by flow cytometry on a PBMC aliquot from every donor.

The rearranged segments are TRBV27 and TRBJ2-7; 10 central nucleotides agree with TRBD1. This TCR derives from a man aged 55 to 70 in good health. Sequencing was performed on blood. The nucleotides read TGTGCCATCCCGGGAGGGACAGGGGACTTCTACGAGCAGTACTTC. This is translated as CAIPGGTGDFYEQYF.